The sequence of this TCR beta chain was determined in a study of T-cell memory formation after mild COVID-19. Whole-study results and caveats: Mainly CM and EM harbored the contracting CD4+ clones; mainly EMRA harbored the CD8+ ones. Clones contracting over day 15 to 85 were CD4/CD8 balanced, with later expanders leaning CD4+.

This clonotype was detected only a few times. Its antigen is currently unknown. The V and J ends lost 3 bases and 5 bases, in that order; junction bases with no gene match: 4. This CDR3 region has 14 residues. Germline-derived CDR1 and CDR2 are DFQATT and SNEGSKA (reference sequence). Libraries for TCRalpha and TCRbeta carried sample barcodes and unique molecular identifiers via 5'RACE. Each CDR3 protein is one row after TCRdb ran MiXCR on the 5' RACE reads. The sample consists of 500,000 to 550,000 distinct CDR3 sequences, roughly 20% of them appearing once. V and J are TRBV20-1 and TRBJ2-3; 11 nucleotides agree with TRBD2. Sequences were obtained from PBMCs or a T cell subset sorted from them (not recorded which). The sequence was obtained from an adult woman who had mild COVID-19 (a few samples of this study predate the infection). Cell type and time point are not known. CDR3 nucleotides: TGCAGTGCTAGCTCCGGGACTAGCGGAGATACGCAGTATTTT. Amino acid sequence: CSASSGTSGDTQYF.